What follows are 3 T cell receptor beta chains derived from one specimen sequenced in a study of HIV-infected patients and healthy controls. Alpha and beta constant-region primers primed reverse transcription of 400 to 650 ng RNA. Each of the alpha and beta chains got its own library through chain-specific third strand synthesis with indices. Via MiXCR, TCRdb re-called the 5' RACE reads, giving one row per CDR3 protein. The sample shows roughly 15,000 distinct CDR3 sequences, around 9% of them seen only once. Whole blood was used without fractionation, so all unsorted peripheral T cells were included. What was sequenced was blood. The receptors shown here come from an adult in good health.

The V call is TRBV19, the J call TRBJ2-3, with TRBD2 matching over 9 bases. J gave up 0 bases and V 8 bases, and 9 bases lay outside the gene matches. CDR1 is LNHDA and CDR2 is SQIVND in the germline V gene (reference sequence). The CDR3 covers 16 residues. CDR3 nucleotides: TGTGCCAGTGCCGCGGGAGGGGGGCCCAGCACAGATACGCAGTATTTT. This codes for CASAAGGGPSTDTQYF.

This clonotype has only a few counts. The chain carries TRBV3-1 and TRBJ2-1; D gene unclear. CDR1 is LGHDT and CDR2 is YNNKEL in the germline V gene (reference sequence). Deletions cut 4 bases from V and 2 bases from J, with 9 bases between. The CDR3 has 14 amino acids. The CDR3 spells CASSPPGTYNEQFF. CDR3 bases: TGTGCCAGCAGCCCCCCCGGAACCTACAATGAGCAGTTCTTC.

As for this clonotype: A single base separates this from a much larger clone, so it may be a read error. This chain joins TRBV6-8 and TRBJ2-1, with TRBD2 matching 14 bases. This CDR3 comprises 15 residues. The germline gives CDR1 MNHGY, CDR2 SAAAGT. The CDR3, as DNA: TGTGCCAGCAGTCGACTAGCGGGAGGGGGCAATGAGAAGTTCTTC. Translating it yields CASSRLAGGGNEKFF.